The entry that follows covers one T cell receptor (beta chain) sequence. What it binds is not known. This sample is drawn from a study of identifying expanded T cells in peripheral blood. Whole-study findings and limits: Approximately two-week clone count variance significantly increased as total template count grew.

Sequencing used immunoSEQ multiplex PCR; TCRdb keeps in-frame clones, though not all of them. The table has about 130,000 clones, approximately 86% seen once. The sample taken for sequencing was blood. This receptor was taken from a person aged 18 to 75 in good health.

CDR3 DNA sequence: TGCGCCAGCAGCTTGTCTTCCGACACGCTCCCAGGTGGGAACACTGAAGCTTTCTTT. Translation gives CASSLSSDTLPGGNTEAFF. The rearrangement joins TRBV5-1 to TRBJ1-1; no firm D call. The CDR3 spans 19 residues. CDR1 and CDR2 from the germline V gene are SGHRS and YFSETQ. V was cut by 1 base and J by 1 base, with 23 bases left in between.